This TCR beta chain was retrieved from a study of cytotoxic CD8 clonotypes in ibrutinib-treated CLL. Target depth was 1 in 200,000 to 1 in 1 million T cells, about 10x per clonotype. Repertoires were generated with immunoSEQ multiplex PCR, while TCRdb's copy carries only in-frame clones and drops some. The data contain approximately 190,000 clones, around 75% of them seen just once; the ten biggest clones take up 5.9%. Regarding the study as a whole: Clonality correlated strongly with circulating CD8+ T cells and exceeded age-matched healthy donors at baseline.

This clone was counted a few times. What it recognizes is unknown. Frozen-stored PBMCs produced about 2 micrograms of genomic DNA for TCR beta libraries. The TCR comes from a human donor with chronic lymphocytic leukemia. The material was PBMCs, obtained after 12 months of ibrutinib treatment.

This CDR3 reads CAWSVSVNEQFF. CDR3 DNA: TGTGCCTGGAGTGTTAGTGTCAATGAGCAGTTCTTC. V and J are TRBV30 and TRBJ2-1; D is unclear. Germline V gives CDR1 GTSNPN, CDR2 SVGIG (reference sequence). The CDR3 is 12 residues long. The germline V and J ends were trimmed by 0 bases and 6 bases, with 6 bases remaining between them.